Sequencing of this TCR beta chain was carried out in a study of cytomegalovirus exposure and HLA in healthy donors. Whole-study results and caveats: Other equally common chains were less clonally expanded than HLA-associated TCR beta chains, a later analysis showed. A later analysis linked a missense variant in DCLRE1C to the trimming of TCR beta V and J genes. Researchers catalogued approximately 160 TCR beta chains as cytomegalovirus-associated.

The V gene's germline CDR1 is KGHSH and CDR2 LQKENI. The CDR3 runs 14 residues. Trimming cost V 5 bases and J 5 bases, with 15 bases left between them. As regards this clone: Its specificity is unknown.

Amplification used 60 Vbeta primers and 13 Jbeta primers. Using immunoSEQ multiplex PCR, the repertoire was profiled, and TCRdb retains in-frame clones only, with some absent. The sample yields 180,000 or so clones, 70% to 90% seen once. The sequenced material came from PBMCs. The rearrangement joins TRBV18 to TRBJ2-5; possible D gene TRBD1, 6 bases. The receptor's source is a woman aged 18-29 years in good health and CMV-seronegative. CDR3 amino acids: CASSTNAGVETQYF. CDR3 nucleotides: TGTGCCAGCTCAACAAACGCAGGGGTGGAGACCCAGTACTTC. The full variable domain, in which reference TRBV18 and TRBJ2-5 provide the parts outside the CDR3, is NAGVMQNPRHLVRRRGQEARLRCSPMKGHSHVYWYRQLPEEGLKFMVYLQKENIIDESGMPKERFSAEFPKEGPSILRIQQVVRGDSAAYFCASSTNAGVETQYFGPGTRLLVL.